A single T cell receptor beta chain is shown here with its context. This clonotype has just a few counts. The antigen it binds to is not known. The sample holds no much larger clone one base away, and base qualities are not on file. The data belong to a study of post-analysis software for immune sequencing data (dated by TCRdb to about 2015). For the study in its entirety: Recorded disease courses included relapsing-remitting, secondary progressive and progressive-relapsing multiple sclerosis, with some patients lacking subtype annotation. Patient repertoires were compared against roughly 10 previously published healthy control repertoires from donors aged 6 to 25 years. A subset of samples was prepared in parallel using single-end sample barcoding, then pooled and co-amplified after Illumina adapter ligation. Points the paper makes about the study in general: The control group was slightly older than the multiple sclerosis patient group. Strong co-clustering of samples prepared in the same batch was shown by direct clustering with F measure, prompting a batch-effect correction. Four or five TRBV segments, including TRBV5-6, TRBV5-1 and TRBV20-1, were significantly more frequent in patients than controls. Multiple sclerosis patients had significantly lower normalized Chao1 diversity than controls, a result that suggests substantial peripheral T-cell clonal expansion.

To demonstrate the VDJtools post-analysis software, TCR beta repertoires were profiled from the peripheral blood of about 13 young patients with multiple sclerosis. Multiple sclerosis patients were children and adolescents aged about 6 to 16 years. The protocol used for the library was PCR. Sequencer: Illumina HiSeq 2500. To reduce PCR and sequencing biases, unique molecular identifiers were incorporated into the TCR beta cDNA libraries. Approximately 500,000 cDNA molecules were obtained for every 1 to 10 million input T cells, so each molecule roughly corresponded to one T cell. Patient libraries were prepared and sequenced with the same protocol used for the earlier healthy control dataset. Within a given batch, samples were prepared together, multiplexed and sequenced on the same HiSeq lane. In the source study's methods: Raw barcoded reads were processed with MIGEC, discarding single-read molecular identifier groups before consensus assembly and CDR3 extraction. VDJtools was used for post-analysis of the clonotype tables, with diversity normalized by down-sampling every dataset to the smallest sample size. To correct batch-related cross-sample contamination, repertoire overlap clustering matched CDR3 amino acid sequences but not nucleotide sequences. TCRdb itself trimmed the public reads at Q25 with fastp, ran MiXCR and retained productive beta chains. Each entry merges the rows of one CDR3 protein and shows their most common DNA and genes. Clone size and V and J calls follow TCRdb, not the original study. The sample table contains 380,000 or so distinct CDR3 sequences; only one count was recorded for 30% to 45% of them. Of the sample, under 15% falls within the top ten clones.

At the junction V is shortened by 4 bases and J by 0 bases, with 6 bases in between. From a lookup of the germline V gene (reference sequence), CDR1 and CDR2 are DFQATT and SNEGSKA. From cysteine to phenylalanine, the CDR3 is 12 amino acids long. The entry retains the CDR3 DNA only, 36 bases that are in frame from base 1. The chain links TRBV20-1 with TRBJ1-1; too little of a D gene remains to name it. Sequenced sample: blood. This TCR came from a girl aged 10 to 17 with multiple sclerosis. In nucleotides, the sequence is TGCAGTGCTAACGACATGAACACTGAAGCTTTCTTT. This is translated as CSANDMNTEAFF.